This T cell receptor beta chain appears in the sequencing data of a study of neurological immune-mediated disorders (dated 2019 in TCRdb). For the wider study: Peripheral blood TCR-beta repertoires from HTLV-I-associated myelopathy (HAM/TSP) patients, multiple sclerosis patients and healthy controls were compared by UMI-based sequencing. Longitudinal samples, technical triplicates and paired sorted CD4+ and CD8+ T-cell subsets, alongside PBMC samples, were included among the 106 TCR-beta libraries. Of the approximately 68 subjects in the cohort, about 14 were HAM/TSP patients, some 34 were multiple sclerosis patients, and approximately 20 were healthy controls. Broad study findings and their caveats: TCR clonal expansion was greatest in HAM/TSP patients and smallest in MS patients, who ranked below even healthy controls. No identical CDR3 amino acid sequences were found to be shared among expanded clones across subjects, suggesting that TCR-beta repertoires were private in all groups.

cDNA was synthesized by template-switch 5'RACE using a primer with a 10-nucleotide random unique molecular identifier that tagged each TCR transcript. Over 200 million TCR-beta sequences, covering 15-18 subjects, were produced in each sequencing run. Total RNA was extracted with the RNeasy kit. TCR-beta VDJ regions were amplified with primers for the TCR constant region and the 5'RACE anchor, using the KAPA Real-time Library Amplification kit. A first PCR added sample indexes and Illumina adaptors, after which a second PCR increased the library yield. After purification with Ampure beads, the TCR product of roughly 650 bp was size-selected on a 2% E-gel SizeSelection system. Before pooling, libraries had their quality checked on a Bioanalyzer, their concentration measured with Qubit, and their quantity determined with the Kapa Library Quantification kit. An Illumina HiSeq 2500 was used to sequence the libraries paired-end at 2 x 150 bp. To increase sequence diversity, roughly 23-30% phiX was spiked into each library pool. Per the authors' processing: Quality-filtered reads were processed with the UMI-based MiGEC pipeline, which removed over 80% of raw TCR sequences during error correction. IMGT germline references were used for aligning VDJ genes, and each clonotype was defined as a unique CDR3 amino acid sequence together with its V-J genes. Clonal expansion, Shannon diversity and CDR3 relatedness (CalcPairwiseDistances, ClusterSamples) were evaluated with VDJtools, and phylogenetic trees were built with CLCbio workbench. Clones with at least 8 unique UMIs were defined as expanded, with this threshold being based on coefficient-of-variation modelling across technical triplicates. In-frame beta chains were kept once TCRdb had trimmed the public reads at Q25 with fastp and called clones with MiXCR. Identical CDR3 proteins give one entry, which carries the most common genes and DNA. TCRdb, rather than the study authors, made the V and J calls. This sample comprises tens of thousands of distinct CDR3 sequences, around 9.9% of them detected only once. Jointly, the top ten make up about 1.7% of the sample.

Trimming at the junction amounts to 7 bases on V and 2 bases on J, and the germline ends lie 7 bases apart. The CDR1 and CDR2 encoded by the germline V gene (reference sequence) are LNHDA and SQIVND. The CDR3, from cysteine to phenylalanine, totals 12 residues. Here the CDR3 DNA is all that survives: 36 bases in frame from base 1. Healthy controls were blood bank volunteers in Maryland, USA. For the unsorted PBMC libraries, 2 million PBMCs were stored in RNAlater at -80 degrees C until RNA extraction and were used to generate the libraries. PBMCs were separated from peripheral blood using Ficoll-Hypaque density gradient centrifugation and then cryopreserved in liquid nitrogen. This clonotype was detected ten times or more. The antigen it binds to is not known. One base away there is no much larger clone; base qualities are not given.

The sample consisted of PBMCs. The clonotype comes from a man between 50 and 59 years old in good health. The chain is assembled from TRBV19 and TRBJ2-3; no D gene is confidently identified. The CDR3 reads CASKGYTDTQYF. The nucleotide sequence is TGTGCCAGTAAGGGATACACAGATACGCAGTATTTT.